The entry that follows covers one TCR beta chain sequence. The data are from a study of patients and donors after allogeneic stem cell transplantation. Per germline, CDR1 ENHRY and CDR2 SYGVKD. The J segment lost 7 bases and the V segment lost 6 bases, leaving 11 bases of the junction unmatched. The CDR3 consists of 14 residues. TCRdb reanalysed the RT-PCR reads using MiXCR and keeps one entry per CDR3 protein. The repertoire holds 20,000 or so distinct CDR3 sequences, with 4.5% to 5.5% as singletons. Sequenced material: blood, either unsorted or a sorted T cell fraction (not recorded which). This TCR was sampled from a human donor who was either an allogeneic HSCT recipient or a stem cell or donor lymphocyte infusion donor (not recorded which). It is not recorded whose cells these are; they may come from a transplant donor. The rearrangement uses TRBV10-3 and TRBJ1-2; 7 bases map to TRBD1. The CDR3: CAISLDRDAFGYTF. The DNA of the CDR3 is TGTGCCATCAGCCTAGACAGGGATGCTTTTGGCTACACCTTC.